The entry below gives a single T cell receptor (beta chain) sequence along with its context. The antigen is undetermined. These data originate in a study of Ad26.COV2.S vaccination and SARS-CoV-2 variants. Study findings and constraints: Spike-specific TCR breadth was greater in vaccine than placebo recipients.

The repertoire was sequenced with immunoSEQ multiplex PCR; TCRdb's copy has only in-frame clones and lacks some. Among 350,000 to 550,000 clones listed, nearly 90% were seen once. This CDR3 comprises 16 residues. Trimming took 4 bases from V and 7 from J; bases not matched to a gene: 12. In germline, CDR1 is SGDLS, CDR2 YYNGEE. Treatment in this sample: 19 received Ad26.COV2.S at low or high dose, single or two shots; a few received placebo; per-sample allocation not given. Sampling occurred on day 63 after the first vaccine or placebo injection. Aged 18-55 years, donor was enrolled in Boston in 2020.

The chain recombines TRBV9 with TRBJ2-2; the match to TRBD2 covers 8 bases. The sequence derives from a person between 18 and 59 years old who received the Ad26.COV2.S COVID-19 vaccine or a placebo. The sequences come from peripheral blood, collected in a trial of Ad26.COV2.S vaccine versus placebo. Here the CDR3 DNA reads TGTGCCAGCAGCCAAGCAACAGCGGGAGCTGGCGGGGAGCTGTTTTTT. This encodes CASSQATAGAGGELFF.